This record covers a single T cell receptor beta chain. The data were taken from a study of blood T cell repertoires in COVID-19. Using immunoSEQ multiplex PCR, the repertoire was profiled, and TCRdb retains in-frame clones only, with some absent. The sample includes 200,000 to 250,000 clones, 70% to 90% of them seen just once. From germline, CDR1 is KGHSH and CDR2 LQKENI. Trimming removed 3 bases from V and 1 base from J, with 17 bases in between. The CDR3 length is 17 residues. The chain couples TRBV18 to TRBJ2-3, with D perhaps matching TRBD2 (5 bases). The sequence came from a man aged 25 to 45 who had recovered from COVID-19. Sequencing used PBMCs or T cells enriched from blood (not recorded which). This CDR3 is CASSPTRGQRGTDTQYF. DNA of the CDR3: TGTGCCAGCTCACCGACTCGAGGGCAGAGGGGCACAGATACGCAGTATTTT.